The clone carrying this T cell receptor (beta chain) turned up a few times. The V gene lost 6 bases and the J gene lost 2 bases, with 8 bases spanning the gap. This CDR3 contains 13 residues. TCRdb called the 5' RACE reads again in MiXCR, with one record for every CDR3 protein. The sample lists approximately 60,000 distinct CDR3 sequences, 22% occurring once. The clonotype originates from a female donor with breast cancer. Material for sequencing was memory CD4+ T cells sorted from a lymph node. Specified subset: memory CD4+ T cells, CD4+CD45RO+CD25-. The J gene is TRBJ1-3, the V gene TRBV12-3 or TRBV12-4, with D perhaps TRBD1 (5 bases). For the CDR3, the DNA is TGTGCCAGCAGCCGGGACGCTGGAAACACCATATATTTT. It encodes CASSRDAGNTIYF.